The sequence of this TCR beta chain was determined in a study of T cell responses to AZD1222 COVID-19 vaccine. Study observations and caveats: There were mostly white British donors and more females than males, and clonal diversity was possibly underestimated. Dominant CD4 TCR responses targeted spike regions 160-218 and 743-854.

The data were produced by immunoSEQ multiplex PCR, yet TCRdb's version contains in-frame clones alone and is incomplete. Altogether 150,000 to 200,000 clones are present, roughly 89% being singletons, with the ten largest covering 1.5% to 2%. In the case of this clone: Its matching antigen is unknown.

The receptor was derived from an adult in good health. The material sequenced was peripheral blood, taken on day 0 of AZD1222 vaccination.

CDR3 coding DNA: TGTGCCAGCTACGACAGGGAGCATCCTGAAGCTTTCTTT. It specifies CASYDREHPEAFF. The V call is TRBV6-5, the J call TRBJ1-1, with 7 bases lining up with TRBD1. J was trimmed by 6 bases and V by 8 bases; bases with no gene match: 9. CDR3 length: 13 amino acids. Germline CDR1 reads MNHEY; CDR2 reads SVGAGI.